This T cell receptor (beta chain) was sequenced for a study of CDR3 diversity in severe acne. From the PCR reads, TCRdb called clonotypes with MiXCR, one entry per CDR3 protein. The profile shows approximately 90,000 distinct CDR3 sequences, around 54% of them singletons. As concerns this clonotype: One junction end does not reproduce the germline sequence, and a read error may be involved.

In germline, CDR1 is SGHAT, CDR2 FQNNGV. This CDR3 contains 14 residues. The sample comprised blood. This chain links TRBV11-2 with TRBJ1-2; no definite D call. The clonotype comes from a male donor with severe acne vulgaris. The CDR3 protein is CASSLYPRDYGYTF. The CDR3 DNA sequence: TGTGCCAGCAGCTTGTATCCACGCGACTATGGCTATACCTTC.